The sequence of this T cell receptor (beta chain) was determined in a study of blood T cell repertoires in COVID-19. For the study at large: In each case, the material was cDNA or gDNA derived from T cells, B-cell-depleted T cells, or PBMCs.

Original data processing: Amplification of reference gene primers was used by the study to estimate nucleated cell counts. Data came from immunoSEQ multiplex PCR; TCRdb stores just in-frame clones and leaves some out. For V, J and clone size, that table is used; D and trimming come from the DNA. The sample holds approximately 230,000 clones; roughly 80% are singletons and the top ten take 15% to 20%. There are 13 residues in the CDR3. Germline assignment: CDR1 MDHEN and CDR2 SYDVKM. V was pared by 4 bases and J by 3 bases, with 10 bases between. The chain has TRBV28 and TRBJ2-7, with D unclear. Sequenced material: peripheral blood. The TCR originated in a man aged 30-40 years with active or convalescent COVID-19. The CDR3 DNA reads TGTGCCAGCAGTTCTTCACCGGTCTACGAGCAGTACTTC. Residues: CASSSSPVYEQYF.